Presented here are 23 T cell receptor beta chains from one specimen sequenced in a study of CD8+ T cells in alopecia areata. Sequencing templates came from extracted RNA that was reverse transcribed into cDNA. Profiling relied on immunoSEQ multiplex PCR, and the TCRdb table lists in-frame clones only, not all of them. The data hold 250,000 or so clones, with about two thirds observed a single time. This specimen consisted of CD4+ T cells sorted from blood, obtained at week 0. These receptors all stem from a human donor with alopecia areata.

This sequence joins TRBV9 and TRBJ2-1; D possibly uses TRBD1 or TRBD2 (6 bases each). Germline loops: CDR1 SGDLS, CDR2 YYNGEE. V gave up 7 bases and J gave up 0 bases, with 14 bases separating them. The CDR3 sequence is 15 residues long. In nucleotides, the CDR3 is TGTGCCAGCGGACTCGGGGGACACTCCTACAATGAGCAGTTCTTC. Translated: CASGLGGHSYNEQFF. Full variable domain (remainder filled in from reference TRBV9 and TRBJ2-1): DSGVTQTPKHLITATGQRVTLRCSPRSGDLSVYWYQQSLDQGLQFLIQYYNGEERAKGNILERFSAQQFPDLHSELNLSSLELGDSALYFCASGLGGHSYNEQFFGPGTRLTVL.

This clone turned up a few times. The rearrangement joins TRBV30 to TRBJ2-5, with 10 nucleotides matching TRBD1. The CDR3 is made up of 14 amino acids. The germline V gene encodes CDR1 GTSNPN and CDR2 SVGIG (reference sequence). Unmatched junction bases numbered 6, after V lost 4 bases and J lost 4 bases. In DNA form, the CDR3 reads TGTGCCTGGACCAGGGACAGGGGTAGAGAGACCCAGTACTTC. It yields the protein CAWTRDRGRETQYF.

V gene TRBV30 combines with J gene TRBJ1-5; 8 bases agree with TRBD1. The germline V gene has CDR1 GTSNPN and CDR2 SVGIG (reference sequence). This CDR3 is built from 14 residues. Losses at the gene ends were 3 bases for V and 6 bases for J; bases not matched to a gene: 7. This CDR3 reads CAWRDRGWGQPQHF. The CDR3 DNA is TGTGCCTGGAGAGACAGGGGTTGGGGTCAGCCCCAGCATTTT.

This clone has a handful of counts. The chain combines TRBV7-9 with TRBJ1-6, with 9 bases that match TRBD1. CDR3 length equals 16 residues. CDR1 and CDR2 (germline): SEHNR, FQNEAQ (reference sequence). Unmatched junction bases numbered 8, after V lost 5 bases and J lost 6 bases. The CDR3 sequence: CASSDRGTGLNSPLHF. DNA of the CDR3: TGTGCCAGCAGCGACCGCGGGACAGGGCTTAATTCACCCCTCCACTTT.

The J gene is TRBJ1-2, the V gene TRBV30, with D perhaps matching TRBD1 (5 bases). CDR1 GTSNPN and CDR2 SVGIG come from the germline V gene (reference sequence). This CDR3 spans 12 amino acids. Trimming cost V 7 bases and J 5 bases, with 14 bases left between them. CDR3 protein: CAYQAGQYGYTF. Written as DNA, the CDR3 is TGTGCCTACCAGGCAGGGCAATATGGCTACACCTTC.

V is TRBV30 and J is TRBJ2-5; D is undetermined. CDR3 length: 12 residues. Germline V gene lookup returns CDR1 GTSNPN and CDR2 SVGIG (reference sequence). Trimming removed 1 base from V and 9 bases from J, with 12 bases in between. In DNA, the CDR3 is TGTGCCTGGAGTGGTCAGAAGACGGCCCAGTACTTC. This codes for CAWSGQKTAQYF.

This clone was detected a few times. The chain combines TRBV10-3 with TRBJ1-2; D unresolved. The CDR3 contains 15 residues. Trimming left V 3 bases short and J 2 bases short, with 13 bases between. CDR1 is ENHRY, CDR2 SYGVKD, per germline. The CDR3 coding sequence is TGTGCCATCAGTGATCTGGTAGGCCGGAACTATGGCTACACCTTC. It is translated as CAISDLVGRNYGYTF.

The V gene is TRBV4-1, the J gene TRBJ2-2; TRBD1 matches 7 bases. Trimming removed 4 bases from V and 5 bases from J; junction bases left unmatched: 7. CDR3 size: 15 residues. Germline values: CDR1 MGHRA, CDR2 YSYEKL. The CDR3 loop reads CASSLRDRITGELFF. Written as DNA, the CDR3 is TGCGCCAGCAGCCTCCGGGACAGAATTACCGGGGAGCTGTTTTTT.

The rearrangement links TRBV25-1 to TRBJ1-6; D is possibly TRBD1 (5 bases). This CDR3 has 15 residues. The germline CDR1 and CDR2 sequences are MGHDK and SYGVNS. V gave up 0 bases and J gave up 9 bases, with 12 bases separating them. The CDR3 DNA reads TGTGCCAGCAGTGAATATGGGGGATTCAGTTCACCCCTCCACTTT. It encodes CASSEYGGFSSPLHF. The variable domain in full, with the rest retrieved from reference TRBV25-1 and TRBJ1-6, is EADIYQTPRYLVIGTGKKITLECSQTMGHDKMYWYQQDPGMELHLIHYSYGVNSTEKGDLSSESTVSRIRTEHFPLTLESARPSHTSQYLCASSEYGGFSSPLHFGNGTRLTVT.

The chain has TRBV4-1 and TRBJ2-7; D might be TRBD2 (6 bases). The ends were cut back, 1 base at V and 6 bases at J, with 13 bases in the middle. The length of the CDR3 is 14 residues. Looked up from germline, CDR1 is MGHRA and CDR2 is YSYEKL. The CDR3 bases are TGCGCCAGCAGCCAAGTCACATCCGGGGGCGAGCAGTACTTC. Translated, it gives CASSQVTSGGEQYF.

This sequence joins TRBV5-6 and TRBJ1-5, with 7 positions matching TRBD1. CDR3 size: 15 residues. Germline assignment: CDR1 SGHDT and CDR2 YYEEEE. The V segment lost 4 bases and the J segment 6 bases; nucleotides outside the gene matches: 10. The CDR3 loop is CASSRGLGTVQPQHF. As DNA, the CDR3 is TGTGCCAGCAGCCGAGGCCTTGGGACAGTTCAGCCCCAGCATTTT.

The chain employs TRBV11-1 and TRBJ2-5, with a tentative D call TRBD2 (6 bases). V was clipped by 5 bases and J by 4 bases, with 14 bases between them. Germline values: CDR1 SGHAT, CDR2 FQDESV (reference sequence). The CDR3 consists of 14 residues. The DNA of the CDR3 is TGTGCCAGCAGCCAAATGGGAGGAGTAGAGACCCAGTACTTC. Translation gives CASSQMGGVETQYF.

The chain carries TRBV5-8 and TRBJ2-7; D gene ambiguous. Between the trimmed V and J ends, which lost 2 bases and 0 bases, there was a span of 3 bases. Per the germline V gene, CDR1 is SGHTS and CDR2 is YDEGEE. This CDR3 has 12 residues. The CDR3 DNA follows: TGTGCCAGCAGCTTCATCTCCTACGAGCAGTACTTC. It yields the protein CASSFISYEQYF.

In its sample, this clone was seen a few times. The J gene is TRBJ1-4, the V gene TRBV29-1, with 10 bases lining up with TRBD1. The germline V gene has CDR1 SQVTM and CDR2 ANQGSEA. The CDR3 length is 13 residues. With V trimmed by 7 bases and J by 8 bases, 7 bases remained unmatched. The CDR3 protein is CSAGTGAGEKLFF. In DNA form, the CDR3 reads TGCAGCGCTGGGACAGGGGCAGGAGAAAAACTGTTTTTT.

V gene TRBV7-2 combines with J gene TRBJ2-7, with D maybe TRBD2 (5 bases). In germline, CDR1 is SGHTA, CDR2 FQGNSA. V was clipped by 5 bases and J by 2 bases, with 13 bases between them. This CDR3 contains 14 residues. The CDR3 region has the DNA TGTGCCAGCAGCCCGGGGAGTTCGGCCTACGAGCAGTACTTC. As protein: CASSPGSSAYEQYF.

Remarks on this clone: Mismatch with germline at one junction end may stem from a read error. This chain uses TRBV6-5 with TRBJ2-5, with 16 bases that match TRBD2. The CDR3 totals 13 residues. The germline gives CDR1 MNHEY, CDR2 SVGAGI. This chain's CDR3 is CASSPGLAGGQNF. The CDR3 coding sequence is TGTGCCAGCAGCCCGGGACTAGCGGGGGGGCAGAACTTC.

The V and J genes are TRBV29-1 and TRBJ1-2, with 7 bases that match TRBD1. Germline CDR1 and CDR2: SQVTM and ANQGSEA. The CDR3 is made up of 13 amino acids. Trimming took 3 bases from V and 8 from J; bases not matched to a gene: 9. As DNA, the CDR3 is TGCAGCGTTGATCCGCGACAGGGAGGCGGCTACACCTTC. Translation gives CSVDPRQGGGYTF.

This clone occurred a few times. This rearrangement joins TRBV5-1 to TRBJ1-2; 10 bases align to TRBD1. The CDR3 sequence is 15 residues long. The germline gives CDR1 SGHRS, CDR2 YFSETQ. After removal of 4 bases from V and 4 bases from J, the junction contained 7 bases not matched to a gene. This CDR3 reads CASSETGGTTYGYTF. The CDR3 DNA reads as TGCGCCAGCAGCGAGACAGGGGGCACTACCTATGGCTACACCTTC. Looking up the rest from reference TRBV5-1 and TRBJ1-2 gives the full variable domain: KAGVTQTPRYLIKTRGQQVTLSCSPISGHRSVSWYQQTPGQGLQFLFEYFSETQRNKGNFPGRFSGRQFSNSRSEMNVSTLELGDSALYLCASSETGGTTYGYTFGSGTRLTVV.

The chain has TRBV11-2 and TRBJ2-7; D tentatively fits TRBD1 or TRBD2 (7 bases each). Deletions cut 4 bases from V and 2 bases from J, with 15 bases between. Germline CDR1 and CDR2: SGHAT and FQNNGV. This CDR3 has 15 amino acids. For the CDR3, the DNA is TGTGCCAGCAGCTCTACAGGGGAGGGGCCCTACGAGCAGTACTTC. It codes for CASSSTGEGPYEQYF.

This clone was detected once. V and J are TRBV30 and TRBJ2-6; D ambiguous. The ends were cut back, 3 bases at V and 1 base at J, with 7 bases in the middle. This CDR3 is built from 14 residues. Germline values: CDR1 GTSNPN, CDR2 SVGIG (reference sequence). As DNA, the CDR3 is TGTGCCTGGAGCTTGGTTTCTGGGGCCAACGTCCTGACTTTC. Translation: CAWSLVSGANVLTF.

J is TRBJ1-1 and V is TRBV30, with D unresolved. Germline V gene lookup returns CDR1 GTSNPN and CDR2 SVGIG (reference sequence). V lost 2 bases and J lost 4, with 11 bases in between. This CDR3 spans 13 amino acids. CDR3 sequence: CAWSYPMATEAFF. Here the CDR3 DNA reads TGTGCCTGGAGTTACCCCATGGCCACTGAAGCTTTCTTT.

V is TRBV6-1 and J is TRBJ2-5; no clear D gene. Germline CDR1 MNHNS, CDR2 SASEGT. This CDR3 contains 14 residues. V gave up 10 bases and J gave up 4 bases, with 19 bases separating them. CDR3 in amino acids: CATNPETAVETQYF. CDR3 DNA sequence: TGTGCCACAAATCCCGAGACGGCAGTAGAGACCCAGTACTTC.

V and J are TRBV5-1 and TRBJ2-7; possible D gene TRBD2, 6 bases. Germline V lookup: CDR1 SGHRS, CDR2 YFSETQ. The ends were cut back, 4 bases at V and 4 bases at J, with 15 bases in the middle. The CDR3 loop spans 14 amino acids. CDR3 coding DNA: TGCGCCAGCAGCGCGGGGACGGCCGTTTACGAGCAGTACTTC. Amino acid sequence: CASSAGTAVYEQYF.